This T cell receptor (beta chain) is drawn from a study of blood T cell repertoires in COVID-19. Study-wide background: Whether acute or convalescent, the COVID-19 samples came from the United States, Italy and Spain. PBMCs, B-cell-depleted T cells, or T cells were the source of the cDNA or gDNA that made up the material.

V was pared by 0 bases and J by 3 bases, with 12 bases between. The CDR3 totals 16 residues. The V gene's germline CDR1 is MNHEY and CDR2 SVGEGT. Per the study methods: Estimation of nucleated cell counts was performed using reference gene primer amplification. Repertoires were generated with immunoSEQ multiplex PCR, while TCRdb's copy carries only in-frame clones and drops some. Clone size and the V and J calls come from that table; the DNA yielded D and trimming. In the table there are about 140,000 clones, almost 85% of which are singletons. This clone was seen more than once but under ten times. The sequencing input was peripheral blood. This clonotype was sampled from a man aged 50 to 60 with acute or convalescent COVID-19. The chain uses TRBV6-2 or TRBV6-3 and TRBJ1-5; D remains ambiguous. The CDR3 loop reads CASSYSEQTYNQPQHF. CDR3 DNA sequence: TGTGCCAGCAGTTACTCGGAACAGACCTACAATCAGCCCCAGCATTTT.